This T cell receptor beta chain was sequenced in a study of graft-versus-host responses after intestinal transplantation. Germline V gene data show CDR1 as SGHNT and CDR2 as YYREEE (reference sequence). The V segment lost 4 bases and the J segment 9 bases; nucleotides outside the gene matches: 7. The CDR3 contains 15 residues. Researchers placed about 200,000 CFSE-labeled responder cells in culture with about 200,000 irradiated, violet-dye-labeled stimulator cells. Clones were read by immunoSEQ multiplex PCR, and TCRdb kept only the in-frame ones, dropping some. The sample shows over 20,000 clones, roughly 43% of them seen only once. Findings and caveats of the study: GvH clones occurred in recipient marrow; some first appeared in ileum or blood.

This rearrangement joins TRBV5-4 to TRBJ1-6, with TRBD1 matching 10 bases. The material was alloreactive CD4+ T cells from a mixed lymphocyte reaction culture, obtained before intestinal transplant. The sample's subset: CFSE-low proliferating T cells sorted from approximately six-day pre-transplant mixed lymphocyte reaction (GvH or HvG direction). The receptor comes from a human patient who received an intestinal transplant. CDR3 residues: CASSLDGTGVSPLHF. The CDR3 bases are TGTGCCAGCAGCCTGGACGGGACAGGGGTTTCACCCCTCCACTTT. Looking up the rest from reference TRBV5-4 and TRBJ1-6 gives the full variable domain: ETGVTQSPTHLIKTRGQQVTLRCSSQSGHNTVSWYQQALGQGPQFIFQYYREEENGRGNFPPRFSGLQFPNYSSELNVNALELDDSALYLCASSLDGTGVSPLHFGNGTRLTVT.